The 20 T cell receptor beta chains below were found in one sample sequenced in a study of blood T cell repertoires in COVID-19. The method was immunoSEQ multiplex PCR; TCRdb's version includes in-frame clones alone and lacks a portion of them. In the table there are 160,000 or so clones, 65% to 90% of which are singletons. Sequenced input: peripheral blood. The receptors were gathered from a woman in her fifties or sixties with acute or convalescent COVID-19.

The rearrangement joins TRBV6-5 to TRBJ2-7; tentatively, D is TRBD1 (7 bases). The CDR3 length is 14 residues. Trimming removed 6 bases from V and 6 bases from J, with 18 bases in between. Germline CDR1 is MNHEY and CDR2 is SVGAGI. In nucleotides, the CDR3 is TGTGCCAGCAGACCCAGGGGGGACGGGGGCGAGCAGTACTTC. Protein: CASRPRGDGGEQYF.

There are a few counts of this clone. The rearrangement joins TRBV27 to TRBJ2-1; D gene unclear. Germline CDR1 reads MNHEY; CDR2 reads SMNVEV (reference sequence). The ends were cut back, 8 bases at V and 1 base at J, with 6 bases in the middle. The CDR3 totals 12 residues. In DNA form, the CDR3 reads TGTGCCAGCGGGCATTCCTACAATGAGCAGTTCTTC. Protein product: CASGHSYNEQFF.

The rearrangement joins TRBV11-3 to TRBJ1-2; D possibly corresponds to TRBD1 (5 bases). From germline, CDR1 is SGHNT and CDR2 YENEEA. Trimming stripped 5 bases from V and 1 base from J, with 8 bases between. The CDR3 is 13 amino acids. The CDR3 reads CASSQDSNYGYTF. CDR3 nucleotide sequence: TGTGCCAGCAGCCAAGACAGTAACTATGGCTACACCTTC.

V is TRBV6-5 and J is TRBJ2-7; 12 bases are shared with TRBD1. J was trimmed by 7 bases and V by 6 bases; bases with no gene match: 7. The CDR3 covers 14 residues. CDR1 and CDR2 from the germline V gene are MNHEY and SVGAGI. CDR3 nucleotides: TGTGCCAGCAGACCGGGACAGGGGGCGACTGAGCAGTACTTC. Protein: CASRPGQGATEQYF.

The V call is TRBV7-3, the J call TRBJ2-2; D unclear. V lost 5 bases, J lost 1 base, and 11 bases lay in between. Germline CDR1 SGHTA, CDR2 FQGTGA. The CDR3 length is 15 residues. In DNA, the CDR3 is TGTGCCAGCAGCCCAGCGCGGATGAACACCGGGGAGCTGTTTTTT. It translates to CASSPARMNTGELFF.

This clone was recorded once. V is TRBV9 and J is TRBJ1-6, with 10 bases lining up with TRBD1. CDR1 and CDR2 (germline): SGDLS, YYNGEE. This CDR3 has 15 residues. Trimming took 1 base from V and 10 from J; bases not matched to a gene: 5. The chain's CDR3 is CASSVTGTGESPLHF. The CDR3 region has the DNA TGTGCCAGCAGCGTAACCGGGACAGGGGAGTCACCCCTCCACTTT.

This chain connects TRBV10-3 to TRBJ1-2; tentative D call: TRBD1 (5 bases). The CDR3 spans 14 residues. CDR1 and CDR2 from the germline V gene are ENHRY and SYGVKD. V was trimmed by 0 bases and J by 3 bases, leaving 8 bases between them. CDR3 protein: CAISESGGDYGYTF. The CDR3 DNA is TGTGCCATCAGTGAGTCTGGAGGGGACTATGGCTACACCTTC.

This clone came up once. The CDR3 sequence: CASSLQGVTYNEQFF. The CDR3 region has the DNA TGTGCCAGCAGCTTACAGGGGGTAACCTACAATGAGCAGTTCTTC. The chain couples TRBV5-4 to TRBJ2-1, with 8 positions matching TRBD1. After removal of 2 bases from V and 2 bases from J, the junction contained 3 bases not matched to a gene. The germline gives CDR1 SGHNT, CDR2 YYREEE (reference sequence). The CDR3 totals 15 residues.

This clone was counted between two and nine times. The V gene is TRBV19, the J gene TRBJ1-2; tentatively, D is TRBD1 (6 bases). Trimming took off 6 bases at V and 7 bases at J, with 12 bases between the two ends. CDR3 length: 12 residues. Germline V gene data show CDR1 as LNHDA and CDR2 as SQIVND (reference sequence). Here the CDR3 reads CASSQLGAGYTF. The CDR3 bases are TGTGCCAGTAGCCAGCTGGGGGCTGGCTACACCTTC.

The CDR3: CASGSPTGLHEKLFF. The CDR3 bases are TGTGCCAGCGGGAGTCCGACAGGCCTCCATGAAAAACTGTTTTTT. The chain employs TRBV21-1 and TRBJ1-4; TRBD1 is taken as the D call from the table, unchecked against the DNA. TRBV21-1 is flagged as a pseudogene. The length of the CDR3 is 15 residues.

This chain connects TRBV18 to TRBJ2-2, with 8 bases that match TRBD1. Germline V CDR1 and CDR2: KGHSH, LQKENI. This CDR3 comprises 15 residues. J gave up 1 base and V 4 bases, and 2 bases lay outside the gene matches. CDR3 nucleotides: TGTGCCAGCTCACGGGGGACAGGGAACACCGGGGAGCTGTTTTTT. Translating it yields CASSRGTGNTGELFF.

The chain is built from TRBV10-3 and TRBJ2-1, with D maybe TRBD2 (5 bases). Germline V gives CDR1 ENHRY, CDR2 SYGVKD. Trimming removed 10 bases from V and 5 bases from J, with 15 bases in between. CDR3 size: 13 residues. The CDR3 DNA sequence: TGTGCCACCCTTAACGGGGTGGACAATGAGCAGTTCTTC. It yields the protein CATLNGVDNEQFF.

J is TRBJ1-4 and V is TRBV12-5; tentative D call: TRBD1 (5 bases). The CDR3 covers 15 residues. Per germline, CDR1 LGHNT and CDR2 FRNRAP. V lost 5 bases to trimming and J lost 3 bases, with 13 bases between them. The CDR3 reads CASGLPGLSNEKLFF. For the CDR3, the DNA is TGTGCTAGTGGTCTCCCAGGGTTGTCTAATGAAAAACTGTTTTTT. Filled out from reference TRBV12-5 and TRBJ1-4, the complete variable domain reads DARVTQTPRHKVTEMGQEVTMRCQPILGHNTVFWYRQTMMQGLELLAYFRNRAPLDDSGMPKDRFSAEMPDATLATLKIQPSEPRDSAVYFCASGLPGLSNEKLFFGSGTQLSVL.

The CDR3 nucleotides are TGTGCCAGCAGTGAACCCAGGGACAGTCGTGAGCAGTTCTTC. It is translated as CASSEPRDSREQFF. The chain combines TRBV6-1 with TRBJ2-1; 7 bases agree with TRBD1. Trimming removed 2 bases from V and 9 bases from J; junction bases left unmatched: 7. Germline V lookup: CDR1 MNHNS, CDR2 SASEGT. The length of the CDR3 is 14 residues.

The gene calls are TRBV3-1 (or the pseudogene TRBV3-2) and TRBJ2-5, with D unclear. V was pared by 1 base and J by 1 base, with 7 bases between. The CDR3 sequence is 14 residues long. Germline CDR1 LGHDT, CDR2 YNNKEL (reference sequence). CDR3 residues: CASSQVGSQETQYF. CDR3 DNA: TGTGCCAGCAGCCAAGTTGGCAGCCAAGAGACCCAGTACTTC.

This chain links TRBV10-3 with TRBJ2-5; 11 nucleotides line up with TRBD1. This CDR3 has 16 residues. Losses at the gene ends were 0 bases for V and 4 bases for J; bases not matched to a gene: 4. From germline, CDR1 is ENHRY and CDR2 SYGVKD. CDR3 sequence: CAISESGQGAGETQYF. CDR3 coding DNA: TGTGCCATCAGTGAGTCCGGACAGGGGGCCGGAGAGACCCAGTACTTC.

The rearrangement uses TRBV12-3 or TRBV12-4 and TRBJ1-4; 7 bases align to TRBD1. Trimming removed 5 bases from V and 10 bases from J; junction bases left unmatched: 4. The CDR3 extends over 12 amino acids. The CDR3 DNA reads TGTGCCAGCAGTCCCCGACAGGGAAAACTGTTTTTT. Translating it yields CASSPRQGKLFF.

The chain is built from TRBV10-1 and TRBJ2-7; 9 nucleotides agree with TRBD1. Trimming removed 0 bases from V and 5 bases from J; junction bases left unmatched: 2. Germline V CDR1 and CDR2: WNHNN, SYGVQD (reference sequence). The CDR3 runs 14 residues. CDR3 DNA: TGCGCCAGCAGTGAGTCTTGGGACAGGGACGAGCAGTACTTC. Translated, it gives CASSESWDRDEQYF.

The J gene is TRBJ2-7, the V gene TRBV7-8, with TRBD2 identical over 10 bases. J lost 1 base, V lost 5 bases, and 5 bases had no gene match. The CDR3 is made up of 15 amino acids. From germline, CDR1 is SGHVS and CDR2 FQNEAQ. The CDR3 here is CASSVGLANSYEQYF. The CDR3 DNA reads TGTGCCAGCAGCGTGGGACTAGCGAATTCCTACGAGCAGTACTTC.

In its sample, this clone was seen once. The same CDR3 also results from other DNA sequences found in this sample. The chain couples TRBV5-1 to TRBJ1-5, with D maybe TRBD1 (5 bases). Germline V gene sequence: CDR1 SGHRS, CDR2 YFSETQ. The CDR3 length is 13 residues. Trimming cost V 5 bases and J 3 bases, with 9 bases left between them. CDR3 protein: CASRGGDNQPQHF. CDR3 bases: TGCGCCAGCAGAGGAGGGGACAATCAGCCCCAGCATTTT.